The source of this T cell receptor (beta chain) is a study of T cell responses to AZD1222 COVID-19 vaccine. Overall study results and limits: A reported finding is that nearly half of spike-specific TCRs target unmutated variant regions. Repertoire sampling occurred only after the peak T cell response. There were mostly white British donors and more females than males, and clonal diversity was possibly underestimated. Only a handful of people who got AZD1222 tested seropositive at baseline.

This clone was counted once. Antigen specificity is unknown. The table came from immunoSEQ multiplex PCR; TCRdb's copy has only in-frame clones and leaves some out. The sample has over 150,000 clones, 80% to 95% seen once. The CDR3 runs 13 residues. Trimming shortened V by 3 bases and J by 5 bases, and 10 bases separated the two germline ends. Germline V CDR1 and CDR2: LNHDA, SQIVND (reference sequence). The chain employs TRBV19 and TRBJ1-1; D is ambiguous. Sequenced material: peripheral blood, taken 28 days after the second AZD1222 dose. This TCR was sampled from an adult who received the AZD1222 COVID-19 vaccine. DNA for the CDR3: TGTGCCAGTAGTATTCCTCGGAGGACTGAAGCTTTCTTT. Amino acid sequence: CASSIPRRTEAFF.